This T cell receptor beta chain was profiled in a study of regulatory T cells in long-lasting Graves disease. Broader study findings: Persistent cases favored TRBV28, TRBJ1-2 and TRBJ2-5.

Points on this clonotype: The antigen is not known.

Arm-PCR of CDR3 regions with iRepertoire HTBI primers generated TCR beta libraries. TCRdb re-analysed the multiplex PCR reads in MiXCR, keeping a single row per CDR3 protein. The sample includes 390,000 or so distinct CDR3 sequences, approximately 10% seen only once; the top ten take 18%. Time point defined: newly diagnosed GD, antithyroid drugs for less than 3 months. The TCR library was made from RNA extracted from PBMCs. CDR1 is LNHNV and CDR2 is YYDKDF in the germline V gene (reference sequence). Trimming pared 0 bases from V and 0 bases from J, leaving 6 bases between. CDR3 length: 16 residues. The data also belong to a second study, concerning T cells in Graves' hyperthyroidism and ophthalmopathy.

Sample: peripheral blood mononuclear cells (PBMCs), taken at new diagnosis, from a patient treated with antithyroid drugs. The rearrangement joins TRBV15 to TRBJ2-6, with no clear D. This sequence originates from a woman under 30 with Graves disease. The CDR3 loop reads CATSRDPRSGANVLTF. CDR3 nucleotides: TGTGCCACCAGCAGAGATCCTCGCTCTGGGGCCAACGTCCTGACTTTC.